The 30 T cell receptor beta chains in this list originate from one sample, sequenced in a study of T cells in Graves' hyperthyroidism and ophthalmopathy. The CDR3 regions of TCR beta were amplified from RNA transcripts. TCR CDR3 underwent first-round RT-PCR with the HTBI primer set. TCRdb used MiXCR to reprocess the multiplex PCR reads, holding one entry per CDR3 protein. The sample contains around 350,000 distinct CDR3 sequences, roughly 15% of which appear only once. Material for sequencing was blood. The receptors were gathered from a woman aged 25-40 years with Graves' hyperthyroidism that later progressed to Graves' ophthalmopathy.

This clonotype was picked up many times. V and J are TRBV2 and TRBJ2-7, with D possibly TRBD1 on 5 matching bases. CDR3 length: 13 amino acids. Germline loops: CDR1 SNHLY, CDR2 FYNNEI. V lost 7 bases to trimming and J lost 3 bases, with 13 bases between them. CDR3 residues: CASTGLNLYEQYF. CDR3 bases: TGTGCCAGCACAGGGCTGAACCTCTACGAGCAGTACTTC.

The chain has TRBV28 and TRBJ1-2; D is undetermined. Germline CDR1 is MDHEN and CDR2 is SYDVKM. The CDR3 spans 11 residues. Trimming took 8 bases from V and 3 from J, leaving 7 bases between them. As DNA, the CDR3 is TGTGCCAGCGGCGGACACTATGGCTACACCTTC. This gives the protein CASGGHYGYTF.

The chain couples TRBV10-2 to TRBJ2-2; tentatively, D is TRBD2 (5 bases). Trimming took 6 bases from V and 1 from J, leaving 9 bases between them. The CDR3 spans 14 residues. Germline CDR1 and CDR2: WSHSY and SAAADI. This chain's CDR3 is CASRVAQNTGELFF. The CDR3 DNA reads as TGCGCCAGCAGGGTAGCGCAGAACACCGGGGAGCTGTTTTTT.

CDR3 DNA sequence: TGTGCCAGCAGCGAACAGGGGTACGAGCAGTACGTC. It yields the protein CASSEQGYEQYV. The chain recombines TRBV7-9 with TRBJ2-7; 7 bases map to TRBD1. This CDR3 comprises 12 residues. V dropped 5 bases and J dropped 4; count of bases not matched to a gene: 2. Per germline, CDR1 SEHNR and CDR2 FQNEAQ (reference sequence).

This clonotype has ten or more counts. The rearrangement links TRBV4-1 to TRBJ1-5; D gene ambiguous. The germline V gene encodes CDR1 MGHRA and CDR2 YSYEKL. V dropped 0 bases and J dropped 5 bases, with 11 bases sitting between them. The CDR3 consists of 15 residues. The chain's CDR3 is CASSQDGRSDQPQHF. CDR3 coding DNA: TGCGCCAGCAGCCAAGACGGAAGGTCCGATCAGCCCCAGCATTTT.

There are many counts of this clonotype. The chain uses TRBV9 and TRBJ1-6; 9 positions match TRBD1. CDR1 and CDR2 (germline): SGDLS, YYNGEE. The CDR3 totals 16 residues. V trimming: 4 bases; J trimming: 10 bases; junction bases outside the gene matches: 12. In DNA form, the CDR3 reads TGTGCCAGCAGCCAATCCGGGACAGGGTCGCGGTCACCCCTCCACTTT. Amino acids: CASSQSGTGSRSPLHF.

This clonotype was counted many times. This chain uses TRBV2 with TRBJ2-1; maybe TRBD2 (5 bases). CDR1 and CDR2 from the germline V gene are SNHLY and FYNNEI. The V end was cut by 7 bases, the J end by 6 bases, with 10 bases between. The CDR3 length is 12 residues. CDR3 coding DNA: TGTGCCAGCATTCTAGGGAGCAATGAGCAGTTCTTC. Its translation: CASILGSNEQFF. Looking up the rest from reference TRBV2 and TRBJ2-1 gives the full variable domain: EPEVTQTPSHQVTQMGQEVILRCVPISNHLYFYWYRQILGQKVEFLVSFYNNEISEKSEIFDDQFSVERPDGSNFTLKIRSTKLEDSAMYFCASILGSNEQFFGPGTRLTVL.

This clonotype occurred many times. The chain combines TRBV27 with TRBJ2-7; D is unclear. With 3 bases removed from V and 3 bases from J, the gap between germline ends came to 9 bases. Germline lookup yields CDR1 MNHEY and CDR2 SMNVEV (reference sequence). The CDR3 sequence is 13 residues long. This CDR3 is CASSFGLGYEQYF. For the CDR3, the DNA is TGTGCCAGCAGTTTTGGTCTCGGCTACGAGCAGTACTTC.

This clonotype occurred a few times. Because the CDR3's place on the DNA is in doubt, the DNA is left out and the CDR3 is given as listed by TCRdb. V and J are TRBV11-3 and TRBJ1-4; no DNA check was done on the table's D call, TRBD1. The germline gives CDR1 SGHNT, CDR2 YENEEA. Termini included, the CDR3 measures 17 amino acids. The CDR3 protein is CASSRRDRPKLMKNCFF.

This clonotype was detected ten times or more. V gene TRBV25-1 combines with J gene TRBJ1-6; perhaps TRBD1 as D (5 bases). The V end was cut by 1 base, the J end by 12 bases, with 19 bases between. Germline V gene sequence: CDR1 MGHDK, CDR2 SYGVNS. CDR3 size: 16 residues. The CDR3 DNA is TGTGCCAGCAGTGAATCTCTCGATCGGGGCCTGGGACCCCTCCACTTT. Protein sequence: CASSESLDRGLGPLHF.

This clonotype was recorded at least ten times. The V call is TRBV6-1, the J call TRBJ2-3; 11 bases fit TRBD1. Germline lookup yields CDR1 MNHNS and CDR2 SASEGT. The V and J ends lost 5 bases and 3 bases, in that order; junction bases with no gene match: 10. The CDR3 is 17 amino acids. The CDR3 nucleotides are TGTGCCAGCAGTCGAGGGGACAGGGGGTCTGTTACAGATACGCAGTATTTT. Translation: CASSRGDRGSVTDTQYF.

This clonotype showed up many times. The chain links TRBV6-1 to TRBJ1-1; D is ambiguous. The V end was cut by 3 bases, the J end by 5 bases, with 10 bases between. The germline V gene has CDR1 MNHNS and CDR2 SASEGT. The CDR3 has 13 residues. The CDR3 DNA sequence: TGTGCCAGCAGTGAGGGCAGAGAGACTGAAGCTTTCTTT. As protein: CASSEGRETEAFF.

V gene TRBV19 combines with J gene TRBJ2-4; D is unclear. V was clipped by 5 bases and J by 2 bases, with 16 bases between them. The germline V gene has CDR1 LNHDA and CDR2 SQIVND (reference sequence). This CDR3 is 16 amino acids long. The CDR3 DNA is TGTGCCAGTAGTCCCCAGGTTACCGGATCCAAAAACATTCAGTACTTC. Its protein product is CASSPQVTGSKNIQYF.

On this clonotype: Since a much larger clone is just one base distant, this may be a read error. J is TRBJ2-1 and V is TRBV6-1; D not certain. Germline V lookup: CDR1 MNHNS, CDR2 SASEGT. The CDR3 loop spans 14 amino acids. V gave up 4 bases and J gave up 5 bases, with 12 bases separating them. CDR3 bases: TGTGCCAGCAGTGTGCGACCAGGAAACAATGAGCAGTTCTTC. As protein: CASSVRPGNNEQFF.

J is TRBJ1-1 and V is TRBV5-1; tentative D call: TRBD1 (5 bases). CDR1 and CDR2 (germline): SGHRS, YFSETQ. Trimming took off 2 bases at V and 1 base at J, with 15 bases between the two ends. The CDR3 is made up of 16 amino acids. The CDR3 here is CASSFLGPGANTEAFF. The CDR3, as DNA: TGCGCCAGCAGCTTCCTGGGGCCAGGCGCGAACACTGAAGCTTTCTTT. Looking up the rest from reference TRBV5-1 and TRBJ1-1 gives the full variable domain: KAGVTQTPRYLIKTRGQQVTLSCSPISGHRSVSWYQQTPGQGLQFLFEYFSETQRNKGNFPGRFSGRQFSNSRSEMNVSTLELGDSALYLCASSFLGPGANTEAFFGQGTRLTVV.

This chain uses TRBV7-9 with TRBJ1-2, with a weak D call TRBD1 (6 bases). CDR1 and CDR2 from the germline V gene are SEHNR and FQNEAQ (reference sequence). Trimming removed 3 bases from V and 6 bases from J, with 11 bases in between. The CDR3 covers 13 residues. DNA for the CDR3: TGTGCCAGCAGCTTGACTACAGGGCATGGCTACACCTTC. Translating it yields CASSLTTGHGYTF. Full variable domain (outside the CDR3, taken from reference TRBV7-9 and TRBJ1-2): DTGVSQNPRHKITKRGQNVTFRCDPISEHNRLYWYRQTLGQGPEFLTYFQNEAQLEKSRLLSDRFSAERPKGSFSTLEIQRTEQGDSAMYLCASSLTTGHGYTFGSGTRLTVV.

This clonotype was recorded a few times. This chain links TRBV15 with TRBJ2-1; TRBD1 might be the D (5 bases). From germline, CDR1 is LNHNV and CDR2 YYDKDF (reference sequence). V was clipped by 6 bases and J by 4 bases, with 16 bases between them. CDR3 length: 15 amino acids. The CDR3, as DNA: TGTGCCACCAGAGGCGGACACATGGTTTACAATGAGCAGTTCTTC. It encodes CATRGGHMVYNEQFF.

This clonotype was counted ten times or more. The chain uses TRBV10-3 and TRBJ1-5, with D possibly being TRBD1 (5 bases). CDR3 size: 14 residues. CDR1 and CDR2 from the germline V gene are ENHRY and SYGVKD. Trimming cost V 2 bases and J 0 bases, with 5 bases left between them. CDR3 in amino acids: CAISEGGSNQPQHF. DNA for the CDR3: TGTGCCATCAGTGAGGGGGGTAGCAATCAGCCCCAGCATTTT.

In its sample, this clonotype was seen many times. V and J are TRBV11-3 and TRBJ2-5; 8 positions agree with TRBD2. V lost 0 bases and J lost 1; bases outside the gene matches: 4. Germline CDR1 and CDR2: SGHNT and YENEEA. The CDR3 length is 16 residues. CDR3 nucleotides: TGTGCCAGCAGCTTAGATGGCCGGGGGGGCCAAGAGACCCAGTACTTC. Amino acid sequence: CASSLDGRGGQETQYF.

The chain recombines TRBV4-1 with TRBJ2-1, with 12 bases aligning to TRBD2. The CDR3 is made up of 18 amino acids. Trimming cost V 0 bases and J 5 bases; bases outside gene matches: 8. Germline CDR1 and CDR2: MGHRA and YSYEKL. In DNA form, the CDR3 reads TGCGCCAGCAGCCAAGAAATTGGTGGACTAGCGGGAAACAATGAGCAGTTCTTC. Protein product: CASSQEIGGLAGNNEQFF.

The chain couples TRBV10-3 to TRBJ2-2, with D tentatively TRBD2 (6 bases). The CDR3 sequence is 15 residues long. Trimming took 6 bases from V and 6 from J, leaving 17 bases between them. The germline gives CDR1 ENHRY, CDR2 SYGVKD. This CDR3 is CAISPGLSSAGELFF. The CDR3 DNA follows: TGTGCCATCAGCCCTGGACTAAGTAGCGCCGGGGAGCTGTTTTTT.

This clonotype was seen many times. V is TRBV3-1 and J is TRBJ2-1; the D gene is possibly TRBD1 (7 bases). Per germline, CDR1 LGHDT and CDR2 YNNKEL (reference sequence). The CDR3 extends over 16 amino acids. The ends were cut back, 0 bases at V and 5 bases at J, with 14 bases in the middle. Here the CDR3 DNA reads TGTGCCAGCAGCCAAGATCTACAGGGGAGGAACAATGAGCAGTTCTTC. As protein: CASSQDLQGRNNEQFF.

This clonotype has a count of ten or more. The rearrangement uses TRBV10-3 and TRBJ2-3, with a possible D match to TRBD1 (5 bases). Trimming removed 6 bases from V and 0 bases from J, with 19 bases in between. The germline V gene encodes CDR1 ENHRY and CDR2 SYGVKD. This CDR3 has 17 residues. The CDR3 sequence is CAISILLETDSTDTQYF. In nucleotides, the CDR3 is TGTGCCATCAGCATCCTATTGGAGACAGATAGCACAGATACGCAGTATTTT.

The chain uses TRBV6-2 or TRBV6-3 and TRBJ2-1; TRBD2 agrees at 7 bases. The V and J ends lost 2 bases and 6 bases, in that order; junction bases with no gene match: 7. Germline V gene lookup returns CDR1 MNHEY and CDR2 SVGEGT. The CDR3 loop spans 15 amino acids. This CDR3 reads CASSYVASGGNEQFF. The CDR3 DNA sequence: TGTGCCAGCAGTTACGTAGCTAGCGGAGGCAATGAGCAGTTCTTC.

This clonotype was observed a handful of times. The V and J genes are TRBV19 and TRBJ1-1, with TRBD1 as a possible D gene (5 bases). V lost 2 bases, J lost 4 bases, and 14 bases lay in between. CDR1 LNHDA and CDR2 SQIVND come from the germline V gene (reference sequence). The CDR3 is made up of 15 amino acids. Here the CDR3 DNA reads TGTGCCAGTAGTATATATCCCAGGGAAGTCACTGAAGCTTTCTTT. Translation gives CASSIYPREVTEAFF.

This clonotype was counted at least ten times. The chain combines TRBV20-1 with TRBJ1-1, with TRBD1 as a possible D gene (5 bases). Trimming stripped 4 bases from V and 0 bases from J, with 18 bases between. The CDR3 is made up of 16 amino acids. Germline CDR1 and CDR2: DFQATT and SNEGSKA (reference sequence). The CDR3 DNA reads TGCAGTGCTAAGAAGGCAGGGTTGAGCTTGAACACTGAAGCTTTCTTT. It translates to CSAKKAGLSLNTEAFF.

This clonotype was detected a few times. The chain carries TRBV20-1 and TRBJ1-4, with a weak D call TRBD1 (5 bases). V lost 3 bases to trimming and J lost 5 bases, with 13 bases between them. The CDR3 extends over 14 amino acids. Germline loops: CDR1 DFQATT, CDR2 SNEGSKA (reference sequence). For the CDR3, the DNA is TGCAGTGCTAGTCTATGGGGGAGGAATGAAAAACTGTTTTTT. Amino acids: CSASLWGRNEKLFF.

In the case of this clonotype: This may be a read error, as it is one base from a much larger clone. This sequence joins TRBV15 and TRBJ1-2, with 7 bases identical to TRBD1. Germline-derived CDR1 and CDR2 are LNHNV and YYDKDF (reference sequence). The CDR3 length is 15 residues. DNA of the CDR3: TGTGCCATCAGCAGAGAGAGACAGGGAAGCTATGGCTACACCTTC. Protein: CAISRERQGSYGYTF.

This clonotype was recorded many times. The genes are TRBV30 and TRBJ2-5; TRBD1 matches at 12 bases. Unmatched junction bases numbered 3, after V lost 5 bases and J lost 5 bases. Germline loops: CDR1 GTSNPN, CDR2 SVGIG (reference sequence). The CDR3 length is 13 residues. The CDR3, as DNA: TGTGCCTGGGGGACAGGGGGCGCGGAGACCCAGTACTTC. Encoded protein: CAWGTGGAETQYF.

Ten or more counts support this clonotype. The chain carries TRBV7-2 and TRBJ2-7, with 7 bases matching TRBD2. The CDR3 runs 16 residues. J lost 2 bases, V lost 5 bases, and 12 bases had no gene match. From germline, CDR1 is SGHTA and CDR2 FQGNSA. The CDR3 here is CASSPRSGALTYEQYF. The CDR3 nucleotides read TGTGCCAGCAGCCCAAGGAGCGGGGCTCTTACCTACGAGCAGTACTTC.